A single sample is the source of the 23 T cell receptor beta chains below, sequenced in a study of identical twins. TCRdb reprocessed the 5' RACE reads via MiXCR and lists one record per CDR3 protein. The table lists some 710,000 distinct CDR3 sequences, 5.5% to 6.5% of them singletons. Source material: naive T cells sorted from blood. The receptors were gathered from a young man in good health.

There are many counts of this clonotype. The chain joins TRBV6-5 to TRBJ2-1, with no clear D. The germline gives CDR1 MNHEY, CDR2 SVGAGI. V lost 2 bases to trimming and J lost 5 bases, with 7 bases between them. This CDR3 contains 13 residues. The CDR3 region is CASSYGLNNEQFF. DNA of the CDR3: TGTGCCAGCAGTTACGGGCTGAACAATGAGCAGTTCTTC.

This clonotype was recorded at least ten times. The rearrangement links TRBV6-4 to TRBJ2-4; TRBD2 is a possible D gene (5 bases). The germline V and J ends were trimmed by 2 bases and 6 bases, with 8 bases remaining between them. The CDR3 is 13 residues long. Germline V gene data show CDR1 as MRHNA and CDR2 as SNTAGT. The CDR3 region is CASSDGEGNIQYF. Written as DNA, the CDR3 is TGTGCCAGCAGTGACGGAGAGGGAAACATTCAGTACTTC.

The chain has TRBV27 and TRBJ2-2; 10 nucleotides align to TRBD2. Trimming removed 4 bases from V and 2 bases from J; junction bases left unmatched: 7. The CDR3 is made up of 17 amino acids. Germline V gene data show CDR1 as MNHEY and CDR2 as SMNVEV (reference sequence). This CDR3 reads CASSYLTSGINTGELFF. The CDR3 region has the DNA TGTGCCAGCAGTTACCTTACTAGCGGGATTAACACCGGGGAGCTGTTTTTT.

The chain employs TRBV5-1 and TRBJ2-2; the D gene is possibly TRBD1 (5 bases). CDR3 length: 16 residues. V was clipped by 5 bases and J by 2 bases, with 16 bases between them. The germline gives CDR1 SGHRS, CDR2 YFSETQ. For the CDR3, the DNA is TGCGCCAGCAGAACCCCCTTGGGGCTAAACACCGGGGAGCTGTTTTTT. The encoded protein is CASRTPLGLNTGELFF.

This clonotype turned up a few times. The chain is built from TRBV4-2 and TRBJ2-7; D unclear. The germline V gene has CDR1 LGHNA and CDR2 YNFKEQ. CDR3 length equals 16 residues. Trimming shortened V by 2 bases and J by 0 bases, and 14 bases separated the two germline ends. Written as DNA, the CDR3 is TGTGCCAGCAGCCAAATCGTAGGGCTTAGCTCCTACGAGCAGTACTTC. This translates into CASSQIVGLSSYEQYF.

This clonotype was seen a handful of times. The chain has TRBV7-8 and TRBJ2-7, with 7 bases identical to TRBD1. J gave up 6 bases and V 3 bases, and 8 bases lay outside the gene matches. The germline gives CDR1 SGHVS, CDR2 FQNEAQ. CDR3 length equals 14 residues. The CDR3 sequence: CASSFGPTGIEQYV. The CDR3 coding sequence is TGTGCCAGCAGCTTCGGACCGACAGGGATCGAGCAGTACGTC.

This clonotype showed up just a few times. The CDR3 DNA sequence: TGTGCCAGCAGCCAAGATTCGGCAGGCTTCGACTCTGGGGCCAACGTCCTGACTTTC. Protein: CASSQDSAGFDSGANVLTF. The V gene is TRBV4-2, the J gene TRBJ2-6, with no clear D. With 0 bases removed from V and 0 bases from J, the gap between germline ends came to 15 bases. Germline V gene lookup returns CDR1 LGHNA and CDR2 YNFKEQ. This CDR3 contains 19 residues.

This clonotype was observed a handful of times. The chain recombines TRBV20-1 with TRBJ2-6, with D unresolved. This CDR3 contains 18 residues. Germline V lookup: CDR1 DFQATT, CDR2 SNEGSKA (reference sequence). V lost 1 base to trimming and J lost 4 bases, with 20 bases between them. In DNA form, the CDR3 reads TGCAGTGCTAGAGTAGCCGCGAAATCTCTGTACGGGGCCAACGTCCTGACTTTC. Translation gives CSARVAAKSLYGANVLTF.

Ten or more counts support this clonotype. The chain links TRBV12-3 or TRBV12-4 to TRBJ2-2; D is unclear. This CDR3 contains 13 residues. Trimming stripped 8 bases from V and 0 bases from J, with 7 bases between. CDR3 DNA: TGTGCCAGCGAGCAGTCGAACACCGGGGAGCTGTTTTTT. Residues: CASEQSNTGELFF.

Ten or more counts support this clonotype. V usage is TRBV3-1 and J usage is TRBJ2-5; D tentatively reads TRBD1 or TRBD2 (5 bases each). The V and J ends lost 5 bases and 3 bases respectively, with 10 bases between them. The CDR3 contains 13 residues. The germline gives CDR1 LGHDT, CDR2 YNNKEL (reference sequence). CDR3 sequence: CASSSGTEETQYF. CDR3 in DNA: TGTGCCAGCAGCTCGGGGACGGAAGAGACCCAGTACTTC.

This clonotype occurred many times. V is TRBV4-2 and J is TRBJ2-3; 10 nucleotides match TRBD1. This CDR3 contains 16 residues. V trimming: 0 bases; J trimming: 8 bases; junction bases outside the gene matches: 8. CDR1 and CDR2 from the germline V gene are LGHNA and YNFKEQ. CDR3 protein: CASSQDGGQGISTQYF. In nucleotides, the CDR3 is TGTGCCAGCAGCCAAGATGGGGGACAGGGGATATCTACGCAGTATTTT.

This clonotype was found a few times. The chain joins TRBV5-1 to TRBJ1-4, with no clear D. V lost 5 bases and J lost 7, with 12 bases in between. This CDR3 has 13 amino acids. Germline V gives CDR1 SGHRS, CDR2 YFSETQ. In nucleotides, the CDR3 is TGCGCCAGCAGGGGCCGGAGTGGTGAAAAACTGTTTTTT. It translates to CASRGRSGEKLFF.

This clonotype was seen many times. The rearrangement uses TRBV7-9 and TRBJ1-4; TRBD1 is a possible D gene (6 bases). Germline-derived CDR1 and CDR2 are SEHNR and FQNEAQ (reference sequence). CDR3 size: 15 residues. Trimming removed 5 bases at V and 8 bases at J, with 18 bases between. CDR3 loop: CASSPGLGRGEKLFF. The CDR3 region has the DNA TGTGCCAGCAGCCCAGGTTTGGGCAGGGGCGAAAAACTGTTTTTT.

Only a few counts were recorded for this clonotype. J is TRBJ2-7 and V is TRBV7-6, with 8 bases fitting TRBD1. V dropped 5 bases and J dropped 5; count of bases not matched to a gene: 5. In germline, CDR1 is SGHVS, CDR2 FNYEAQ. There are 13 residues in the CDR3. The CDR3 DNA is TGTGCCAGCAGCCAGGGGGCGGGGAACGAGCAGTACTTC. Translated: CASSQGAGNEQYF.

The chain links TRBV11-1 to TRBJ2-1; the match to TRBD2 covers 13 bases. The CDR3 contains 18 residues. V lost 2 bases to trimming and J lost 6 bases; unmatched junction nucleotides: 10. Germline assignment: CDR1 SGHAT and CDR2 FQDESV (reference sequence). The CDR3 region is CASSLLLGTSGTFNEQFF. CDR3 bases: TGTGCCAGCAGCTTACTTTTAGGGACTAGCGGGACTTTCAATGAGCAGTTCTTC.

This clonotype was seen at least ten times. The chain combines TRBV24-1 with TRBJ2-2; no clear D gene. In germline, CDR1 is KGHDR, CDR2 SFDVKD. The V gene lost 11 bases and the J gene lost 6 bases, with 9 bases spanning the gap. The CDR3 totals 11 residues. CDR3: CAIGWSGELFF. CDR3 coding DNA: TGTGCCATCGGTTGGTCCGGGGAGCTGTTTTTT.

The rearrangement joins TRBV9 to TRBJ2-1, with D uncertain. The germline CDR1 and CDR2 sequences are SGDLS and YYNGEE. This CDR3 has 13 residues. Trimming left V 3 bases short and J 7 bases short, with 11 bases between. CDR3 coding DNA: TGTGCCAGCAGCGGGCCCTTAGGGAATGAGCAGTTCTTC. As protein: CASSGPLGNEQFF.

This clonotype was recorded at least ten times. CDR3 in amino acids: CSVEGLANNEQFF. CDR3 DNA sequence: TGCAGCGTTGAAGGGCTAGCGAACAATGAGCAGTTCTTC. This sequence joins TRBV29-1 and TRBJ2-1; D possibly corresponds to TRBD2 (6 bases). This CDR3 has 13 residues. The germline V gene has CDR1 SQVTM and CDR2 ANQGSEA. Trimming removed 1 base at V and 5 bases at J, with 9 bases between.

This clonotype was counted at least ten times. V gene TRBV20-1 combines with J gene TRBJ2-3; TRBD2 matches 12 bases. This CDR3 has 17 residues. Trimming cost V 1 base and J 2 bases; bases outside gene matches: 7. Germline V lookup: CDR1 DFQATT, CDR2 SNEGSKA (reference sequence). CDR3 sequence reads: CSARGLAGGLITDTQYF. The CDR3 bases are TGCAGTGCTAGAGGTCTAGCGGGAGGGTTAATCACAGATACGCAGTATTTT.

This clonotype was seen many times. The rearrangement joins TRBV5-1 to TRBJ1-1; 7 positions agree with TRBD1. Per germline, CDR1 SGHRS and CDR2 YFSETQ. With 5 bases clipped from V and 1 base from J, the junction kept 8 bases outside the gene matches. CDR3 length: 15 residues. The CDR3 DNA follows: TGCGCCAGCAGACAACCCGGGACAGCGAACACTGAAGCTTTCTTT. Its translation: CASRQPGTANTEAFF.

Many counts were recorded for this clonotype. The rearrangement joins TRBV20-1 to TRBJ1-2; the match to TRBD1 covers 11 bases. The CDR3 is made up of 13 amino acids. CDR1 is DFQATT and CDR2 is SNEGSKA in the germline V gene (reference sequence). With 8 bases clipped from V and 4 bases from J, the junction kept 6 bases outside the gene matches. The CDR3: CSTDRGRAYGYTF. The CDR3 region has the DNA TGCAGTACGGACAGGGGGCGCGCCTATGGCTACACCTTC.

This clonotype was seen at least ten times. The chain is built from TRBV29-1 and TRBJ1-1, with D hard to call. V shed 7 bases and J shed 0 bases, with 18 bases lying between them. Germline-derived CDR1 and CDR2 are SQVTM and ANQGSEA. CDR3 length equals 15 residues. The CDR3 here is CSGSHTRQVNTEAFF. In DNA, the CDR3 is TGCAGCGGATCACATACTAGACAAGTGAACACTGAAGCTTTCTTT.

The rearrangement joins TRBV3-1 to TRBJ1-2; a weak D match, TRBD1 (5 bases). The V gene's germline CDR1 is LGHDT and CDR2 YNNKEL (reference sequence). The CDR3 has 14 residues. V lost 6 bases and J lost 10, with 21 bases in between. The CDR3 loop is CASRASGREVAYTF. DNA for the CDR3: TGTGCCAGCAGAGCCAGTGGCAGGGAAGTTGCCTACACCTTC.